These T cell receptor beta chains were read from a single sample in a study of cytomegalovirus exposure and HLA in healthy donors. Some clones are missing from TCRdb's copy, which holds only in-frame ones; the method was immunoSEQ multiplex PCR. The table lists roughly 200,000 clones, less than 80% of them singletons. What was sequenced was PBMCs. The receptor source for this set is a woman in her thirties or forties in good health and CMV-seronegative. The CDR3 runs from the conserved cysteine through the conserved F or W. A D gene is named only where the DNA matches it firmly. Size tells how often a clone was seen (once, few, many) or the class of an expanded clone, and some rows leave it out.

v_gene,d_gene,abundance,j_gene,CDR3nt,CDR3aa
TRBV9,.,.,TRBJ1-2,TGTGCCAGCAGCGTGGGGGCAGACCAAAGCTATGGCTACACCTTC,CASSVGADQSYGYTF
TRBV4-3,.,.,TRBJ2-7,TGCGCCAGCAGCCAAGATCACGGGAGTTCCTACGAGCAGTACTTC,CASSQDHGSSYEQYF
TRBV30,TRBD1,once,TRBJ2-7,TGTGCCTGGGACCCCGGACAGGGCTACGAGCAGTACTTC,CAWDPGQGYEQYF
TRBV9,TRBD1,few,TRBJ2-7,TGTGCCAGCAGCGTAGTGCCGGGACAGGGCTACGAGCAGTACTTC,CASSVVPGQGYEQYF
TRBV28,TRBD2,.,TRBJ2-7,TGTGCCAGCTCCCGGGGGGGGGCCTACGAGCAGTACTTC,CASSRGGAYEQYF
TRBV7-9,TRBD2,.,TRBJ2-3,TGTGCCAGCAGCCCGGGACTAGCGACCACAGATACGCAGTATTTT,CASSPGLATTDTQYF
TRBV9,TRBD2,.,TRBJ2-3,TGTGCCAGCAGCGTAGTGATAGCGGGGGGAAGTACGCAGTATTTT,CASSVVIAGGSTQYF
TRBV7-9,.,.,TRBJ1-4,TGTGCCAGCAGCTTAATAGCAGGGCCAGGGCTTAATGAAAAACTGTTTTTT,CASSLIAGPGLNEKLFF
TRBV7-9,TRBD2,.,TRBJ2-2,TGTGCCAGCAGCGCCCCGTTCCGGGAGGGTACCGGGGAGCTGTTTTTT,CASSAPFREGTGELFF
TRBV5-3,.,.,TRBJ2-5,TGTGCCAGTCATCTGGCGCGGCCCCAAGAGACCCAGTACTTC,CASHLARPQETQYF
TRBV6-5,TRBD1,.,TRBJ2-2,TGTGCCAGCAGTGTAACAGGGGACACCGGGGAGCTGTTTTTT,CASSVTGDTGELFF
TRBV28,TRBD1,once,TRBJ2-1,TGTGCCAGCAGTTTCCCCGACAGGGTAAATGAGCAGTTCTTC,CASSFPDRVNEQFF
TRBV11-2,.,.,TRBJ1-5,TGTGCCAGCAGCTTAGGAGGATGGAGCAATCAGCCCCAGCATTTT,CASSLGGWSNQPQHF
TRBV7-9,TRBD1,.,TRBJ1-2,TGTGCCAGCAGCCCGACAGGGTCTTACGGCTACACCTTC,CASSPTGSYGYTF
TRBV7-3,TRBD2,.,TRBJ2-2,TGTGCCAGCAGCTTAACGGGAGGGCCAAACGGGGAGCTGTTTTTT,CASSLTGGPNGELFF
TRBV27,.,.,TRBJ2-7,TGTGCCAGCAGTTCTCCCGGTTTTACCTACGAGCAGTACTTC,CASSSPGFTYEQYF
TRBV6-5,.,.,TRBJ2-2,TGTGCCAGCAGTTTAAGGACAGTTGCCGGGGAGCTGTTTTTT,CASSLRTVAGELFF
TRBV11-3,TRBD2,.,TRBJ2-2,TGTGCCAGCAGCTTAGGTGGGGGGGACACCGGGGAGCTGTTTTTT,CASSLGGGDTGELFF
TRBV5-5,TRBD1,once,TRBJ1-4,TGTGCCAGCAGCTTGACCGGGACAGGGCTAGAAAAACTGTTTTTT,CASSLTGTGLEKLFF
TRBV27,TRBD2,.,TRBJ2-7,TGTGCCAGCAGACCGGGTGGCGGGGGGTTCTACGAGCAGTACTTC,CASRPGGGGFYEQYF
TRBV7-2,.,few,TRBJ2-7,TGTGCCAGCAGCCTCGGACTTGTCGAGCAGTACTTC,CASSLGLVEQYF
TRBV6-1,TRBD1,.,TRBJ2-7,TGTGCCAGTTCGACAGGGGGCTACGAGCAGTACTTC,CASSTGGYEQYF
TRBV2,TRBD1,.,TRBJ2-7,TGTGCCAGCAGAGAAGGGGGCTCCTCTTCCTACGAGCAGTACTTC,CASREGGSSSYEQYF
TRBV7-9,.,.,TRBJ1-5,TGTGCCAGCAGCTTAGCAACGCAGTTCAATCAGCCCCAGCATTTT,CASSLATQFNQPQHF
TRBV5-1,TRBD1,.,TRBJ2-5,TGCGCCACCGAGACCGGGACAGGGGGCCGGGAGACCCAGTACTTC,CATETGTGGRETQYF
TRBV11-1,TRBD1,.,TRBJ2-7,TGTGCCAGCAGCCCCGGACGGGACAGGACCACCTACGAGCAGTACTTC,CASSPGRDRTTYEQYF
TRBV27,TRBD1,.,TRBJ2-7,TGTGCCAGCAGTTTCGCGACAGGGAGACTTCTCGAGCAGTACTTC,CASSFATGRLLEQYF